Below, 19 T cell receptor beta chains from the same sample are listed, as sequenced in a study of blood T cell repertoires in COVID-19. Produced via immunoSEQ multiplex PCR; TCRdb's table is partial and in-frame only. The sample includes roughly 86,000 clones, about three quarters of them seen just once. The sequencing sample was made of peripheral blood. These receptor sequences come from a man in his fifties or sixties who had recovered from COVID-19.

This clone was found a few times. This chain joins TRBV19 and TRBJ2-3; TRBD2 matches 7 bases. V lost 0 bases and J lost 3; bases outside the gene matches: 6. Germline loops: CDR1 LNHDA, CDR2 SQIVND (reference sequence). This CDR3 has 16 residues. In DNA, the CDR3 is TGTGCCAGTAGTATAGATTCGGGGGGAGTGACAGATACGCAGTATTTT. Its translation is CASSIDSGGVTDTQYF.

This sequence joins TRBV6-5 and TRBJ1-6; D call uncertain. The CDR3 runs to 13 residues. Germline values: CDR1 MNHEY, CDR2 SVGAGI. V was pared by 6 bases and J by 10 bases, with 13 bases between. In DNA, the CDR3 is TGTGCCAGCAGGGAGTCCGAGAGGTCACCCCTCCACTTT. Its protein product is CASRESERSPLHF.

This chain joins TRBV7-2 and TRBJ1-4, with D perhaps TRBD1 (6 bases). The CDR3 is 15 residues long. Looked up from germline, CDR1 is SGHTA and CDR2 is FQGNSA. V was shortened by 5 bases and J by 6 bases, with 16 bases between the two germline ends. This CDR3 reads CASSVQGSGHEKLFF. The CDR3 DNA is TGTGCCAGCAGCGTACAGGGTTCGGGGCATGAAAAACTGTTTTTT.

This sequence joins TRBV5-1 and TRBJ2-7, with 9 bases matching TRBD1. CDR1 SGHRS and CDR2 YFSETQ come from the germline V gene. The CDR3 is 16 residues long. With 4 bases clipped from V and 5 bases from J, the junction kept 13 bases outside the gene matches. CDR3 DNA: TGCGCCAGCAGCACGACTCAGGGACAGGGTAACAACGAGCAGTACTTC. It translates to CASSTTQGQGNNEQYF.

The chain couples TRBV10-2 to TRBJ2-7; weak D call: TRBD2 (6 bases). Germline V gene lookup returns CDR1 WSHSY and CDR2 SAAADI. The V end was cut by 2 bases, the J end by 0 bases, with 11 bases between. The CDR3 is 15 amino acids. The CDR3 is CASSERTTSSYEQYF. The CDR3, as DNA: TGCGCCAGCAGTGAGAGGACTACCAGCTCCTACGAGCAGTACTTC.

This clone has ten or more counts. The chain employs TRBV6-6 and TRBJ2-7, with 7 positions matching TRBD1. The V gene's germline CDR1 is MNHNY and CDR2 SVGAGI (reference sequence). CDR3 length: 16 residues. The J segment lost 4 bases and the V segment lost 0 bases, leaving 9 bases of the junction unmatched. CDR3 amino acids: CASSYSRDSLVYEQYF. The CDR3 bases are TGTGCCAGCAGTTACTCACGGGACAGCTTAGTTTACGAGCAGTACTTC.

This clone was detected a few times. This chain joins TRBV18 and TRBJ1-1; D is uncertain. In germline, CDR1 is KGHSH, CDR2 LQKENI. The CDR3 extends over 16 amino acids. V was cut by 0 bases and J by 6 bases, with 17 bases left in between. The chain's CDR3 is CASSPPWSTDNPEAFF. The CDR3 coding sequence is TGTGCCAGCTCACCACCTTGGTCCACCGACAACCCTGAAGCTTTCTTT.

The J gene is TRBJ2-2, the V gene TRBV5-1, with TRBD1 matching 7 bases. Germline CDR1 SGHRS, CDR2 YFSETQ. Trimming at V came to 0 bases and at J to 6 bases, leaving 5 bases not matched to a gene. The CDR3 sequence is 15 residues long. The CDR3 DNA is TGCGCCAGCAGCTTGGTAGGGGGCAAAGCCGGGGAGCTGTTTTTT. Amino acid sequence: CASSLVGGKAGELFF.

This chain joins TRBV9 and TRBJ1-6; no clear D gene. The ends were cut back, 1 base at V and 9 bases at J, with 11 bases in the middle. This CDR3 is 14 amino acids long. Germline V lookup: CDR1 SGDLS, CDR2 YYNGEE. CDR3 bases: TGTGCCAGCAGCGTAATTGGCGGAATTTCACCCCTCCACTTT. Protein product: CASSVIGGISPLHF.

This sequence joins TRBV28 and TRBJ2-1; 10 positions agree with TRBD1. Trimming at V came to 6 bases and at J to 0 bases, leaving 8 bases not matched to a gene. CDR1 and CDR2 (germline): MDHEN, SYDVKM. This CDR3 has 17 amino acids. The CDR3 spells CASSPPGQGFSYNEQFF. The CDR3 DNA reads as TGTGCCAGCAGCCCTCCGGGACAGGGGTTCTCCTACAATGAGCAGTTCTTC.

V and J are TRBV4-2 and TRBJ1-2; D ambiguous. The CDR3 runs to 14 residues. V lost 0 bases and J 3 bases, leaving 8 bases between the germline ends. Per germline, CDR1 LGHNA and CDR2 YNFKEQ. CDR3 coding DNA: TGTGCCAGCAGCCAAGATCAGCGGGACTATGGCTACACCTTC. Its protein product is CASSQDQRDYGYTF.

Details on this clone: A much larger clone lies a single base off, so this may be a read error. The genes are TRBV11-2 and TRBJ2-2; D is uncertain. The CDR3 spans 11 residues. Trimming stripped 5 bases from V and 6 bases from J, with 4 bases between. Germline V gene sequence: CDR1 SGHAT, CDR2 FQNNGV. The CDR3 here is CASSLPGELFF. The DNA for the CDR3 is TGTGCCAGCAGCCTTCCCGGGGAGCTGTTTTTT.

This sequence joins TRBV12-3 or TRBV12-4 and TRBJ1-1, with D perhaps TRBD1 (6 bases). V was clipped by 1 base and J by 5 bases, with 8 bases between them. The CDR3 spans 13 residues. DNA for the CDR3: TGTGCCAGCAGTTTAGGGGGGCGGACTGAAGCTTTCTTT. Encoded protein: CASSLGGRTEAFF.

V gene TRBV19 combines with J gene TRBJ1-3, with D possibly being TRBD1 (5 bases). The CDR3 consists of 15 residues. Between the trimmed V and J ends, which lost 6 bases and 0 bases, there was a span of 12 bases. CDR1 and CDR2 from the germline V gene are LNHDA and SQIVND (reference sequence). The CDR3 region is CASSQEGFSGNTIYF. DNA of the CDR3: TGTGCCAGTAGCCAGGAGGGGTTCTCTGGAAACACCATATATTTT.

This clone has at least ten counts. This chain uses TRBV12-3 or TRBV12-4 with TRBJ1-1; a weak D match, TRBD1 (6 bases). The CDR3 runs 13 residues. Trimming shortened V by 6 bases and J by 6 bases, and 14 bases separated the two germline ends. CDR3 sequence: CASSPAGGSEAFF. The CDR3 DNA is TGTGCCAGCAGCCCAGCGGGGGGCTCTGAAGCTTTCTTT.

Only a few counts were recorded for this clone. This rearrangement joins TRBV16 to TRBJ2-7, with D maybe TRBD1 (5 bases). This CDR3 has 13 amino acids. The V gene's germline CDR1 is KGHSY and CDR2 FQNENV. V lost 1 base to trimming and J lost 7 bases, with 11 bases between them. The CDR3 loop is CASSQYRSEEQYF. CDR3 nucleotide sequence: TGTGCCAGCAGCCAATACAGGTCGGAAGAGCAGTACTTC.

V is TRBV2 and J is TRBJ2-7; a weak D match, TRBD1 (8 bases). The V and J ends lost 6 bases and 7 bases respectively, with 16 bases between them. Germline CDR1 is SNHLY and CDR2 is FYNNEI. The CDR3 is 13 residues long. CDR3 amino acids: CASRTGGVREQYF. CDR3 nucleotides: TGTGCCAGCAGAACAGGGGGGGTGCGTGAGCAGTACTTC.

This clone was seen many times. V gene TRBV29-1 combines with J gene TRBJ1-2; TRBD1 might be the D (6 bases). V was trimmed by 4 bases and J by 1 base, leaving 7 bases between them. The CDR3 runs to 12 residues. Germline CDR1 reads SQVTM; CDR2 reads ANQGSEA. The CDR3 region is CSVVDSNYGYTF. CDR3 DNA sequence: TGCAGCGTTGTGGACAGTAACTATGGCTACACCTTC.

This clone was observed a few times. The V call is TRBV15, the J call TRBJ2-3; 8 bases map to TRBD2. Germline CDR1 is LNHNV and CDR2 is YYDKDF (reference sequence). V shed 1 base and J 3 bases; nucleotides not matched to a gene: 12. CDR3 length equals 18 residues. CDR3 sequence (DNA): TGTGCCACCAGCAGAGGATGGGGGCCAGCGGGAGCTACAGATACGCAGTATTTT. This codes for CATSRGWGPAGATDTQYF.